The clone carrying this TCR beta chain was seen a handful of times. Compared with germline, one end of the junction differs, possibly owing to a read error. This entry is derived from a study of blood T cell repertoires in COVID-19. At the level of the study: T cells, B-cell-depleted T cells, or PBMCs provided the cDNA or gDNA that served as material.

As originally analysed: The authors estimated nucleated cell counts from reference gene primer amplification. Data came from immunoSEQ multiplex PCR; TCRdb stores just in-frame clones and leaves some out. V, J and clone size derive from that table, while D and trimming were established from the DNA sequence. Here the sample spans about 350,000 clones, around nine tenths being singletons. In germline, CDR1 is KGHSH, CDR2 LQKENI. The CDR3 extends over 11 amino acids. This rearrangement joins TRBV18 to TRBJ1-2; 7 bases fit TRBD1. The receptor's source is a woman aged 18-29 years who had recovered from COVID-19. Input material: peripheral blood. The CDR3 region is CASSPSDRAYF. DNA of the CDR3: TGTGCCAGCTCACCATCCGACAGGGCCTACTTC.